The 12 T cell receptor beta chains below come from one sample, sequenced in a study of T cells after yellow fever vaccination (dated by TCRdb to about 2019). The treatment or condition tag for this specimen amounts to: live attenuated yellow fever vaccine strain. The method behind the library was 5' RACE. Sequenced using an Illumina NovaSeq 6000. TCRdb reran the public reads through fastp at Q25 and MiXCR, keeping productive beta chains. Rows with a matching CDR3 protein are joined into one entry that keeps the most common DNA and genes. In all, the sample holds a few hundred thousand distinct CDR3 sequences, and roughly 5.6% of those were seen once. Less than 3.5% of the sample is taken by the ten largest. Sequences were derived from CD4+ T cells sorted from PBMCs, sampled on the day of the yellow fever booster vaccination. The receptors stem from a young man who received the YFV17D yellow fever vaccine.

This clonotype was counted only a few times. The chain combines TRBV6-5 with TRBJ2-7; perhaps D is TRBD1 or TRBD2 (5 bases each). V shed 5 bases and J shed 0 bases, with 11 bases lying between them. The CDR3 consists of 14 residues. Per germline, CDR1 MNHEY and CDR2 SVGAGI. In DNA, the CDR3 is TGTGCCAGCAGTAGAGCAGGGAGCTCCTACGAGCAGTACTTC. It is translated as CASSRAGSSYEQYF.

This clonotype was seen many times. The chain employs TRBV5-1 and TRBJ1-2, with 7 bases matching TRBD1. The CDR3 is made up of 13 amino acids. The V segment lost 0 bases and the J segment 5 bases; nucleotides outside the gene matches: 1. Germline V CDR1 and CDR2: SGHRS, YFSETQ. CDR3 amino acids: CASSLAGQYGYTF. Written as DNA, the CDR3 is TGCGCCAGCAGCTTGGCGGGACAGTATGGCTACACCTTC.

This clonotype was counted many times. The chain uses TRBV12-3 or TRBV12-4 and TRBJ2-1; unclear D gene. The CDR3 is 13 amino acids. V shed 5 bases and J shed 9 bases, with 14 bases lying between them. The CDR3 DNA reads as TGTGCCAGCAGTCCTAGATTCCCGGGTGAGCAGTTCTTC. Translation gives CASSPRFPGEQFF.

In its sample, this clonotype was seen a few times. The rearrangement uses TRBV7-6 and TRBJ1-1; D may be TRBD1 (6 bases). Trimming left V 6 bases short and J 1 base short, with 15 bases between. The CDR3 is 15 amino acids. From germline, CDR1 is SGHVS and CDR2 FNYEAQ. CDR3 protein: CASRSTGRRNTEAFF. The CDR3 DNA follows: TGTGCCAGCAGAAGTACAGGGCGGCGGAACACTGAAGCTTTCTTT.

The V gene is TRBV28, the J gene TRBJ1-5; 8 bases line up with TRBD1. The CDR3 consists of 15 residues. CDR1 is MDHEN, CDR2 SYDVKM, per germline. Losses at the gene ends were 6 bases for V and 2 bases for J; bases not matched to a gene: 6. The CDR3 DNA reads TGTGCCAGCAGCACAGAGGGACAGGGCAATCAGCCCCAGCATTTT. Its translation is CASSTEGQGNQPQHF.

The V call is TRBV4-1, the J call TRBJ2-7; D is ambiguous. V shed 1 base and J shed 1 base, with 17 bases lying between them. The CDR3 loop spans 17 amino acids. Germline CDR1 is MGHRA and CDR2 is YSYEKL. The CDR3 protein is CASSQGSGPSTSYEQYV. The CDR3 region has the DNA TGCGCCAGCAGCCAAGGTTCAGGCCCCTCCACGTCCTACGAGCAGTACGTC.

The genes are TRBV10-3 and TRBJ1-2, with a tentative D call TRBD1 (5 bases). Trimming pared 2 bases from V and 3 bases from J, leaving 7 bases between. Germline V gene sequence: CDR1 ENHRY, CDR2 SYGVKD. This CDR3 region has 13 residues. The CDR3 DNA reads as TGTGCCATCAGTGAGGACAGAGACTATGGCTACACCTTC. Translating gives CAISEDRDYGYTF.

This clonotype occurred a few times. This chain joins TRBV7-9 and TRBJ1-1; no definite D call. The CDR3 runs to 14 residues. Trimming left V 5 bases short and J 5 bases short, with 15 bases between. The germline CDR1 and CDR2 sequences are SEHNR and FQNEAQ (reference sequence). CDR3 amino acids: CASSVLTSRTEAFF. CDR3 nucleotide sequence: TGTGCCAGCAGCGTACTGACCTCAAGAACTGAAGCTTTCTTT.

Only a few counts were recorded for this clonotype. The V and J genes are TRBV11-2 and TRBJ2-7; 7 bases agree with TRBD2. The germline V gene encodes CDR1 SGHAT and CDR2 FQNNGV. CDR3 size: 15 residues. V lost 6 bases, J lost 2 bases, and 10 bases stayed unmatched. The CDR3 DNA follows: TGTGCCAGCAGGCCCGGGGGGACGTATGCCTACGAGCAGTACTTC. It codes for CASRPGGTYAYEQYF.

The CDR3 region is CASSPVRGAREQYF. CDR3 sequence (DNA): TGTGCCAGCAGCCCCGTCCGAGGGGCTCGCGAGCAGTACTTC. The chain couples TRBV7-2 to TRBJ2-7; D may correspond to TRBD1 or TRBD2 (5 bases each). Trimming left V 5 bases short and J 6 bases short, with 17 bases between. Germline assignment: CDR1 SGHTA and CDR2 FQGNSA. CDR3 length: 14 amino acids.

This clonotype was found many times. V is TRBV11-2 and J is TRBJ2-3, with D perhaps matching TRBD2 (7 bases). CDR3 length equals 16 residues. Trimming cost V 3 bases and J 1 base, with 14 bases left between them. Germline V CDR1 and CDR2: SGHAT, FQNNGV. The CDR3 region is CASSLGGAPGTDTQYF. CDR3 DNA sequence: TGTGCCAGCAGCTTGGGGGGGGCTCCCGGCACAGATACGCAGTATTTT.

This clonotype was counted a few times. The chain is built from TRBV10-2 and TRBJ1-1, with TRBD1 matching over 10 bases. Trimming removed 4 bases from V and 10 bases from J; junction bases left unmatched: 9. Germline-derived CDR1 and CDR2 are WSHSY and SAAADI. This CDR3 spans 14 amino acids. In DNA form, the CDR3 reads TGCGCCAGCAGTGCTTGGATGGACAGGGGGGGAGCTTTCTTT. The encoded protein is CASSAWMDRGGAFF.